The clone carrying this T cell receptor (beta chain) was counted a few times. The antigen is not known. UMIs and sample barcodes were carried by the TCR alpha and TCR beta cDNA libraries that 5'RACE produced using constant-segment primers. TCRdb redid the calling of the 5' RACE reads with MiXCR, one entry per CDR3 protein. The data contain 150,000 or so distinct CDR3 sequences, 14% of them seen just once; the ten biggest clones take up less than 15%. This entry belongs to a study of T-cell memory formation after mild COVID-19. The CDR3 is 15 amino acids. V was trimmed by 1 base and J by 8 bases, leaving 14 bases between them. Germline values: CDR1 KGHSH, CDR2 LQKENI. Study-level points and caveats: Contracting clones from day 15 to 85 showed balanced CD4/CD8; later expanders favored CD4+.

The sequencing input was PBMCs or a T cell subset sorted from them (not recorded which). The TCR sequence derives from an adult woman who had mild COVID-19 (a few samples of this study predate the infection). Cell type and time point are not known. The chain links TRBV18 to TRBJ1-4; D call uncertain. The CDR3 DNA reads TGTGCCAGCTCACCACAATTGGACGGAAGGGAAAAACTGTTTTTT. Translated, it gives CASSPQLDGREKLFF.